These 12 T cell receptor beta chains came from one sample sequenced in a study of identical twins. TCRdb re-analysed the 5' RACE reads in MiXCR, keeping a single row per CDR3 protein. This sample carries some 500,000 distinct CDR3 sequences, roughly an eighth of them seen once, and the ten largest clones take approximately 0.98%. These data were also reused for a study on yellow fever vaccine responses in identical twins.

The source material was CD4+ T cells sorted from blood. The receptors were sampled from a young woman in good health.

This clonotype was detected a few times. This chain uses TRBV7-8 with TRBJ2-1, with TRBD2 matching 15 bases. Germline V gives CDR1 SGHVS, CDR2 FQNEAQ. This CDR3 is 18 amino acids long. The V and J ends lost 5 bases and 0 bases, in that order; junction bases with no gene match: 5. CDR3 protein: CASSRGLAGGSSYNEQFF. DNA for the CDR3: TGTGCCAGCAGCCGGGGACTAGCGGGGGGTAGCTCCTACAATGAGCAGTTCTTC.

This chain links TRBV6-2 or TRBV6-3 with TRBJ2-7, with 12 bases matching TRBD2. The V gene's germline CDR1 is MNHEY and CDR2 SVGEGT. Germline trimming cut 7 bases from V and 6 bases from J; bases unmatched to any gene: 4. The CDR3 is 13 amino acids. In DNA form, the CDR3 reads TGTGCCAGCAAGACTAGCGGGAGTTCCGAGCAGTACTTC. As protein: CASKTSGSSEQYF.

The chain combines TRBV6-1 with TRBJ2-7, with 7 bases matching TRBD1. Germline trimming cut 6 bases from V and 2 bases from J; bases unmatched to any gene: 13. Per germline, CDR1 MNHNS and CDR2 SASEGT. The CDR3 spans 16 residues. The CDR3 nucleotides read TGTGCCAGCAGCCCACGCAGACAGGGCCTGGCCTACGAGCAGTACTTC. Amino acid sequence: CASSPRRQGLAYEQYF.

CDR3 sequence: CASSYSNVQTNTGELFF. The CDR3 DNA reads as TGTGCCAGCAGTTACTCGAACGTCCAGACGAACACCGGGGAGCTGTTTTTT. The chain is built from TRBV6-5 and TRBJ2-2; the D is unclear. CDR3 length: 17 amino acids. Germline CDR1 MNHEY, CDR2 SVGAGI. V was cut by 0 bases and J by 0 bases, with 11 bases left in between.

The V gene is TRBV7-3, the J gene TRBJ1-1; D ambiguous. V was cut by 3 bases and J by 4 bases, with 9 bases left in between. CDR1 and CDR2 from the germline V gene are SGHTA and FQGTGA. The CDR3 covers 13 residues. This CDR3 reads CASSFAFGTEAFF. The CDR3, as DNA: TGTGCCAGCAGCTTCGCTTTTGGCACTGAAGCTTTCTTT.

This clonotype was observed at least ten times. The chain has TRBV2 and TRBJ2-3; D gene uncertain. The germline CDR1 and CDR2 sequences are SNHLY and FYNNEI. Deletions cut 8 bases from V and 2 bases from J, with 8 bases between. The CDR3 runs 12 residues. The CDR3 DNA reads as TGTGCCAGCCGACGATACACAGATACGCAGTATTTT. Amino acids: CASRRYTDTQYF. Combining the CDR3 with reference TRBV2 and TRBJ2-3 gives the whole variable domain EPEVTQTPSHQVTQMGQEVILRCVPISNHLYFYWYRQILGQKVEFLVSFYNNEISEKSEIFDDQFSVERPDGSNFTLKIRSTKLEDSAMYFCASRRYTDTQYFGPGTRLTVL.

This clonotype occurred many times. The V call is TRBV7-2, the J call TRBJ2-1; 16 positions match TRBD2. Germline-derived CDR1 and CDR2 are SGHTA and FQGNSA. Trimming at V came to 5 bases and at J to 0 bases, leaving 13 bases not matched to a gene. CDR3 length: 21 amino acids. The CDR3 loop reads CASSPSRTGLAGGGSYNEQFF. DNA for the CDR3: TGTGCCAGCAGCCCCTCCCGAACGGGACTAGCGGGGGGGGGCTCCTACAATGAGCAGTTCTTC.

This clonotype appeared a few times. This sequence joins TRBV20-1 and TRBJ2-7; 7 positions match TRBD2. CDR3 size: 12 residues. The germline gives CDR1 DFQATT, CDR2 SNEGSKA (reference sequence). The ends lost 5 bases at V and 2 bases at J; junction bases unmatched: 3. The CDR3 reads CSAGGETYEQYF. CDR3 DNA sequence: TGCAGTGCTGGGGGGGAGACCTACGAGCAGTACTTC.

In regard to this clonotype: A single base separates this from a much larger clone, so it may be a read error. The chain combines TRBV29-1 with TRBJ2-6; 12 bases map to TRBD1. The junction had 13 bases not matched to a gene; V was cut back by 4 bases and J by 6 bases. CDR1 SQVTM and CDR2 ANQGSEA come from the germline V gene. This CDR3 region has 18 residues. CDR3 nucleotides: TGCAGCGTTGGTTTACCGGGACAGGGGGCAGGTGTGGCCAACGTCCTGACTTTC. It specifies CSVGLPGQGAGVANVLTF.

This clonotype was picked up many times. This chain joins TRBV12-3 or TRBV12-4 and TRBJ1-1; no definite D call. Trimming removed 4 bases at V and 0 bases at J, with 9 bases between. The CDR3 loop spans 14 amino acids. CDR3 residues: CASSWESLNTEAFF. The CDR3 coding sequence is TGTGCCAGCAGTTGGGAGTCGCTGAACACTGAAGCTTTCTTT.

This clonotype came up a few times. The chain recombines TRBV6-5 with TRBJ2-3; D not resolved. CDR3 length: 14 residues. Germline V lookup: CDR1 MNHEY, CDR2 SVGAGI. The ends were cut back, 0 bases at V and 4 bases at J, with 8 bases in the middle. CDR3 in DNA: TGTGCCAGCAGTTACTCGATCATTGCAGATACGCAGTATTTT. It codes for CASSYSIIADTQYF.

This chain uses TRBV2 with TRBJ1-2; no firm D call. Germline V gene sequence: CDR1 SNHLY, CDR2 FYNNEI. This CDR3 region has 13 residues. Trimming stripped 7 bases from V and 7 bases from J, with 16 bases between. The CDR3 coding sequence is TGTGCCAGCACCACGACGGCTAATTTTGGCTACACCTTC. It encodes CASTTTANFGYTF. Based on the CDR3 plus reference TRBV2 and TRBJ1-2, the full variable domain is EPEVTQTPSHQVTQMGQEVILRCVPISNHLYFYWYRQILGQKVEFLVSFYNNEISEKSEIFDDQFSVERPDGSNFTLKIRSTKLEDSAMYFCASTTTANFGYTFGSGTRLTVV.